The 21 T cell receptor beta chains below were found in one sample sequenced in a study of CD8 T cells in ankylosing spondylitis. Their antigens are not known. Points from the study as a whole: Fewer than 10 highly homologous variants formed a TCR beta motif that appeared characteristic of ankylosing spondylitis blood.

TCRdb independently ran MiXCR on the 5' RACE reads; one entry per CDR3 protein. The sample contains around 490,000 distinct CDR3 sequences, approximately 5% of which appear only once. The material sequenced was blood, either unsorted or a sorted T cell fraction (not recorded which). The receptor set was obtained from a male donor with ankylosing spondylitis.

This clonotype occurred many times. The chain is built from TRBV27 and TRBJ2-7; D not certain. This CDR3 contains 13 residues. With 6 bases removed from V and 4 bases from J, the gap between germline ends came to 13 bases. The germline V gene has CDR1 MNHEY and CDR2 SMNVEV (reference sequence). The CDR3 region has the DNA TGTGCCAGCAGCCCCAATTACGAGTACGAGCAGTACTTC. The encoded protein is CASSPNYEYEQYF.

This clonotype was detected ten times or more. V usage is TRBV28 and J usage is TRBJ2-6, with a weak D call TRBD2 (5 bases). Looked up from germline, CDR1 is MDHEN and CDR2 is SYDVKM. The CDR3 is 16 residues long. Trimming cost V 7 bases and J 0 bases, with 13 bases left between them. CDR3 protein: CASTPRGPSGANVLTF. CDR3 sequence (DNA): TGTGCCAGCACCCCTCGGGGTCCCTCTGGGGCCAACGTCCTGACTTTC.

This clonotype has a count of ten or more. CDR3 region: CSVEDWTAQETQYF. CDR3 nucleotide sequence: TGCAGCGTTGAAGATTGGACAGCCCAAGAGACCCAGTACTTC. The rearrangement joins TRBV29-1 to TRBJ2-5; D is perhaps TRBD1 (6 bases). The germline CDR1 and CDR2 sequences are SQVTM and ANQGSEA. The V end lost 0 bases, the J end lost 1 base, and 9 bases lay between the germline ends. The CDR3 spans 14 residues.

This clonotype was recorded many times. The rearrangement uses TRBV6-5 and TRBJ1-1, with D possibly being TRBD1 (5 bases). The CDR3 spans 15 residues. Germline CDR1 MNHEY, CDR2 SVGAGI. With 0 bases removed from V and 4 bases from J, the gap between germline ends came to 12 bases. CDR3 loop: CASSYSGGSGTEAFF. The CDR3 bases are TGTGCCAGCAGTTACTCCGGGGGTTCGGGCACTGAAGCTTTCTTT.

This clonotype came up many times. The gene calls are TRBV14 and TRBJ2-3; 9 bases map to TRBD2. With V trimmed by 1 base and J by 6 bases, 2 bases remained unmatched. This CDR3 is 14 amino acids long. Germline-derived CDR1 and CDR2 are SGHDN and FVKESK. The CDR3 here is CASSQGTSADTQYF. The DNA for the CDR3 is TGTGCCAGCAGCCAAGGGACTAGCGCGGATACGCAGTATTTT.

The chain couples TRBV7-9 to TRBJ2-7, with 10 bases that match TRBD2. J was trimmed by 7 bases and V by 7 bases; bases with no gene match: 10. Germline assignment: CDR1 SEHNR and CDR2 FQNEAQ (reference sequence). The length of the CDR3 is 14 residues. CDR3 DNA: TGTGCCAGCAACAGAGCGGGAGGGCCCTGGGAGCAGTACTTC. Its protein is CASNRAGGPWEQYF.

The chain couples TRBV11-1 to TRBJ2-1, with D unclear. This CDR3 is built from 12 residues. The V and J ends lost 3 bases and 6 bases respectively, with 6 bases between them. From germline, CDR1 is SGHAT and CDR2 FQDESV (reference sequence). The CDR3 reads CASSFPANEQFF. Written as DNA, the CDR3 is TGTGCCAGCAGCTTTCCGGCCAATGAGCAGTTCTTC.

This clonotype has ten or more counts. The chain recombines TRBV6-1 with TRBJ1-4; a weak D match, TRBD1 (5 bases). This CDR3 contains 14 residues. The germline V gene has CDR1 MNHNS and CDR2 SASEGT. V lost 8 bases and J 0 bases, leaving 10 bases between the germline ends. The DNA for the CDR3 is TGTGCCAGCCGGTTCAGGGCAACTAATGAAAAACTGTTTTTT. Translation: CASRFRATNEKLFF.

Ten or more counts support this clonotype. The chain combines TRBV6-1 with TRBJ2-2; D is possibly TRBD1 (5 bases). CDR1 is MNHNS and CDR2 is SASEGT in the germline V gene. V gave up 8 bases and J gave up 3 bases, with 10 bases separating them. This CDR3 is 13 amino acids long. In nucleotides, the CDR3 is TGTGCCAGCGGCCAGGGATACACCGGGGAGCTGTTTTTT. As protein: CASGQGYTGELFF.

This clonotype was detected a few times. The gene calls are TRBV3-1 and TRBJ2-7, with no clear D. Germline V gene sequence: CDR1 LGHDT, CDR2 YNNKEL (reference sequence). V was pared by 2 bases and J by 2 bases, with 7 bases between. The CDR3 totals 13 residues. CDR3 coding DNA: TGTGCCAGCAGCCAAACTACCCCCTACGAGCAGTACTTC. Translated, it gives CASSQTTPYEQYF.

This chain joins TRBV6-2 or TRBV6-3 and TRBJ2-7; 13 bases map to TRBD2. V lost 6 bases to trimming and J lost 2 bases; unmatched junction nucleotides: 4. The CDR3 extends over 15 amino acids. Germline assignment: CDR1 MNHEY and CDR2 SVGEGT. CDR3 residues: CASSPTSGGAYEQYF. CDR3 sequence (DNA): TGTGCCAGCAGCCCCACTAGCGGGGGGGCCTACGAGCAGTACTTC.

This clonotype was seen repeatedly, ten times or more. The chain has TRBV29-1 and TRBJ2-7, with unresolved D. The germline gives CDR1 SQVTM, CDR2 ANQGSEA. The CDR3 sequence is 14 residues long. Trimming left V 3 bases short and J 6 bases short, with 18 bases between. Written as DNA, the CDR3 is TGCAGCGTTGACCCGTTGGGGTCCAGGCGCGAGCAGTACTTC. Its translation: CSVDPLGSRREQYF.

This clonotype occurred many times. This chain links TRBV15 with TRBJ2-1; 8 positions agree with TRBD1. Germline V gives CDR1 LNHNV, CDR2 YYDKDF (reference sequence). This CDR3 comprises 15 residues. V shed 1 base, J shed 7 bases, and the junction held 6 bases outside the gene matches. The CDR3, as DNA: TGTGCCACCAGCAGAGGACGACAGGGGTTGAATGAGCAGTTCTTC. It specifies CATSRGRQGLNEQFF.

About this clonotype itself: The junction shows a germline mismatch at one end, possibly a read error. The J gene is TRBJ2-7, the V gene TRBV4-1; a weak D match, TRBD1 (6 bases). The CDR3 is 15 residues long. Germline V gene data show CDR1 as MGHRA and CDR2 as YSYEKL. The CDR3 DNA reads TGCGCCAGCAGCCAAGAAAGGGGGATCCTCTACGAGCAGAACTTC. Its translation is CASSQERGILYEQNF.

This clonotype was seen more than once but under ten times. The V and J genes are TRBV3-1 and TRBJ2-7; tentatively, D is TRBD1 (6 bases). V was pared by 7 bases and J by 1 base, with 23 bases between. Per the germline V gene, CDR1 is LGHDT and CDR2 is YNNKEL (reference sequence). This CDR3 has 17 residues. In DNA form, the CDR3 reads TGTGCCAGCACCAAGGGAAGCGACAGGATCGGTTCCTACGAGCAGTACTTC. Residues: CASTKGSDRIGSYEQYF.

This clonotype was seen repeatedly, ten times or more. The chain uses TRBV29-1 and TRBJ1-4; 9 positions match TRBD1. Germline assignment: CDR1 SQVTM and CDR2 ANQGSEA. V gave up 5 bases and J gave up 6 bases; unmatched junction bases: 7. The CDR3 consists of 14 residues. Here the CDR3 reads CSVSGTGSDEKLFF. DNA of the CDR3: TGCAGCGTTTCTGGGACAGGGTCAGATGAAAAACTGTTTTTT.

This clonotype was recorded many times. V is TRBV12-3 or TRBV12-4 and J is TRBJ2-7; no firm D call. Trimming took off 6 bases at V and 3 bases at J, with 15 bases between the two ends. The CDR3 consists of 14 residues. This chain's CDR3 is CASSWTKWGYEQYF. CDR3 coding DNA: TGTGCCAGCAGCTGGACCAAATGGGGCTACGAGCAGTACTTC.

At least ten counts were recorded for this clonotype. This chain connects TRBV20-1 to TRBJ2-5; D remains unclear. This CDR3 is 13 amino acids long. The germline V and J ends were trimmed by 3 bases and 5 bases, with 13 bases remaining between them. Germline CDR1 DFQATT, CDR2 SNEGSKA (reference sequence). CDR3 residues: CSASRTYRETQYF. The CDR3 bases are TGCAGTGCTAGTCGGACCTACCGGGAGACCCAGTACTTC.

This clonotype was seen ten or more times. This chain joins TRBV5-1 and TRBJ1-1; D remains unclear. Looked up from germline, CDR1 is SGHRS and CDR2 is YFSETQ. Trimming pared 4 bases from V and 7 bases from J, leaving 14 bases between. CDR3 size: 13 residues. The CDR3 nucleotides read TGCGCCAGCAGCCGCGGACGGCGACTTGAAGCTTTCTTT. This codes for CASSRGRRLEAFF. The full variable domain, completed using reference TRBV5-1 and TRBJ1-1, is KAGVTQTPRYLIKTRGQQVTLSCSPISGHRSVSWYQQTPGQGLQFLFEYFSETQRNKGNFPGRFSGRQFSNSRSEMNVSTLELGDSALYLCASSRGRRLEAFFGQGTRLTVV.

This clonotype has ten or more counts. CDR3 amino acids: CASSFPRGRSYEQYF. The CDR3 DNA sequence: TGTGCCAGCAGTTTCCCCAGGGGCCGCTCCTACGAGCAGTACTTC. The V gene is TRBV28, the J gene TRBJ2-7; tentative D call: TRBD1 (6 bases). The CDR3 spans 15 residues. The germline V and J ends were trimmed by 3 bases and 0 bases, with 12 bases remaining between them. Germline CDR1 reads MDHEN; CDR2 reads SYDVKM.

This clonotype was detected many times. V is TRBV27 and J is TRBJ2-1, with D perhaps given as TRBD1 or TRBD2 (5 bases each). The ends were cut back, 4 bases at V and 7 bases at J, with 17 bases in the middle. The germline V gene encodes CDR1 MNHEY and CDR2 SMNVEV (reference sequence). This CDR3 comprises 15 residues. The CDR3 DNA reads TGTGCCAGCAGTTCCCAGGTAGTCTGGGGGAATGAGCAGTTCTTC. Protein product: CASSSQVVWGNEQFF.